This TCR beta chain was obtained from a study of monozygotic twins with inflammatory bowel disease. Germline lookup yields CDR1 MNHNS and CDR2 SASEGT. This CDR3 is built from 17 residues. TCRdb reprocessed the 5' RACE reads and reports one entry per CDR3 protein, with no DNA. This listing includes about 380,000 distinct CDR3 sequences. This sequence originates from a human donor with ulcerative colitis or Crohn's disease, or a healthy co-twin of an affected twin (not recorded which). This chain links TRBV6-1 with TRBJ1-5; TCRdb designates TRBD1, a call that cannot be tested without DNA. Source material: blood. CDR3 protein: CASIGTGVVLDNQPQHF.